What follows are 7 T cell receptor beta chains derived from one specimen sequenced in a study of blood T cells in healthy people across ages. A second about 7 to 11 cycle PCR used barcoded and J-beta primers. TCRdb reprocessed the 5' RACE reads via MiXCR and lists one record per CDR3 protein. The sample consists of 1.5 million to 2 million distinct CDR3 sequences, 49% of them appearing once. Sequences were obtained from blood. All receptors derive from a woman aged 40 to 50 in good health.

The CDR3 DNA reads as TGTGCCACCTACATGAACACTGAAGCTTTCTTT. Translating it yields CATYMNTEAFF. The chain links TRBV2 to TRBJ1-1; the D is unclear. The germline V and J ends were trimmed by 10 bases and 0 bases, with 6 bases remaining between them. This CDR3 is 11 amino acids long. From germline, CDR1 is SNHLY and CDR2 FYNNEI.

This clonotype was counted many times. The chain joins TRBV7-2 to TRBJ2-1; D is unclear. The length of the CDR3 is 15 residues. V shed 0 bases and J shed 0 bases, with 6 bases lying between them. Germline lookup yields CDR1 SGHTA and CDR2 FQGNSA. The CDR3 here is CASSLAESSYNEQFF. The CDR3 DNA sequence: TGTGCCAGCAGCTTAGCGGAGAGCTCCTACAATGAGCAGTTCTTC. Supplemented by reference TRBV7-2 and TRBJ2-1, the full variable domain reads GAGVSQSPSNKVTEKGKDVELRCDPISGHTALYWYRQSLGQGLEFLIYFQGNSAPDKSGLPSDRFSAERTGGSVSTLTIQRTQQEDSAVYLCASSLAESSYNEQFFGPGTRLTVL.

The chain has TRBV4-2 and TRBJ2-7; no clear D. CDR1 LGHNA and CDR2 YNFKEQ come from the germline V gene. The CDR3 spans 15 residues. Trimming left V 1 base short and J 3 bases short, with 13 bases between. Here the CDR3 DNA reads TGTGCCAGCAGCCAAGTGGTGGCTGGCGGCTACGAGCAGTACTTC. Translated, it gives CASSQVVAGGYEQYF.

The V and J genes are TRBV5-6 and TRBJ2-5; tentatively, D is TRBD1 (5 bases). The length of the CDR3 is 13 residues. Germline CDR1 reads SGHDT; CDR2 reads YYEEEE. The V and J ends lost 3 bases and 8 bases respectively, with 14 bases between them. The CDR3 loop is CASSSGQWDTQYF. The CDR3, as DNA: TGTGCCAGCAGCTCCGGACAATGGGATACCCAGTACTTC. Supplemented by reference TRBV5-6 and TRBJ2-5, the full variable domain reads DAGVTQSPTHLIKTRGQQVTLRCSPKSGHDTVSWYQQALGQGPQFIFQYYEEEERQRGNFPDRFSGHQFPNYSSELNVNALLLGDSALYLCASSSGQWDTQYFGPGTRLLVL.

The V and J genes are TRBV7-3 and TRBJ2-5, with D unresolved. Trimming took off 4 bases at V and 2 bases at J, with 26 bases between the two ends. The CDR3 runs 19 residues. Germline CDR1 and CDR2: SGHTA and FQGTGA. The CDR3 region has the DNA TGTGCCAGCAGCTCTAACGTGTCTTGTCTTCCCCTGGGTCAAGAGACCCAGTACTTC. It codes for CASSSNVSCLPLGQETQYF.

V usage is TRBV28 and J usage is TRBJ2-3, with D unresolved. Trimming stripped 8 bases from V and 0 bases from J, with 21 bases between. CDR3 size: 17 residues. From germline, CDR1 is MDHEN and CDR2 SYDVKM. CDR3 in DNA: TGTGCCAGCTCGTACTTGGGTGGGCCAATTAGCACAGATACGCAGTATTTT. Translation: CASSYLGGPISTDTQYF.

This clonotype came up a few times. This chain joins TRBV20-1 and TRBJ2-3; D is possibly TRBD2 (5 bases). V was trimmed by 3 bases and J by 6 bases, leaving 16 bases between them. Germline V CDR1 and CDR2: DFQATT, SNEGSKA (reference sequence). The CDR3 covers 14 residues. DNA of the CDR3: TGCAGTGCTAGGAATGTAAGGTGGGAGGATACGCAGTATTTT. This translates into CSARNVRWEDTQYF.